In this sample, the clone carrying this TCR beta chain turned up a few times. The antigen is undetermined. Using unique molecular identifiers, the investigators prepared the TCRbeta library. One entry per CDR3 protein, called by TCRdb with MiXCR from the PCR reads. The data show around 490,000 distinct CDR3 sequences, about an eighth seen once. This entry comes from a study of T-cell reconstitution after alpha-beta-depleted transplantation in children. The ends lost 0 bases at V and 2 bases at J; junction bases unmatched: 11. Germline V gene lookup returns CDR1 DFQATT and CDR2 SNEGSKA (reference sequence). The CDR3 runs 18 residues. Study results and caveats: Alpha-beta T cells present about two months after transplant were reported to originate from several hundred expanded graft clones. When one year had passed after transplant, most T-cell counts and diversity came from newly produced T cells. The origin of high day-60 TCRbeta diversity in some patients lay in surviving recipient T cells and thymic progenitors.

The TCR sequence derives from a female patient aged 2-10 years who had a stem cell transplant for aplastic anemia, so the T cells may come from the graft donor. The chain carries TRBV20-1 and TRBJ2-3, with 10 bases identical to TRBD2. Material: PBMCs, mostly from graft donor cells, obtained 180 days after TCRalphabeta/CD19-depleted stem cell transplant. The CDR3 DNA follows: TGCAGTGCTAGAGATGAGGGCGGACTAGCGGACTTCACAGATACGCAGTATTTT. Protein: CSARDEGGLADFTDTQYF.